Presented here are 25 T cell receptor beta chains from one specimen sequenced in a study of T cell responses to AZD1222 COVID-19 vaccine. Produced via immunoSEQ multiplex PCR; TCRdb's table is partial and in-frame only. The repertoire includes roughly 180,000 clones, approximately 92% of them detected once, and 0.95% to 1.3% sits in the top ten. The material sequenced was peripheral blood, taken 28 days after the second dose of the MenACWY control vaccine. Source of these receptors: an adult who received the MenACWY meningococcal vaccine as a control.

The chain recombines TRBV4-3 with TRBJ1-4; 9 bases match TRBD1. Germline V gene lookup returns CDR1 LGHNA and CDR2 YSLEER. Unmatched junction bases numbered 3, after V lost 3 bases and J lost 7 bases. The length of the CDR3 is 14 residues. CDR3 DNA: TGCGCCAGCAGCCAGGGACAGGGCCGTGAAAAACTGTTTTTT. It is translated as CASSQGQGREKLFF.

The chain employs TRBV5-1 and TRBJ2-2, with D perhaps TRBD1 (5 bases). The CDR3 is 13 residues long. Trimming took 0 bases from V and 6 from J, leaving 6 bases between them. CDR1 and CDR2 (germline): SGHRS, YFSETQ. CDR3 amino acids: CASSLDRPGELFF. The CDR3 coding sequence is TGCGCCAGCAGCTTGGACAGGCCCGGGGAGCTGTTTTTT.

This CDR3 reads CASSQGLYSNQPQHF. The CDR3 DNA is TGTGCCAGCAGCCAAGGATTGTATAGCAATCAGCCCCAGCATTTT. This chain uses TRBV3-1 (or the pseudogene TRBV3-2) with TRBJ1-5, with no clear D. Germline V gives CDR1 LGHDT, CDR2 YNNKEL (reference sequence). The ends were cut back, 1 base at V and 0 bases at J, with 7 bases in the middle. The CDR3 sequence is 15 residues long.

Here the CDR3 reads CASGDTHSGNTIYF. In nucleotides, the CDR3 is TGTGCCAGTGGTGACACTCACTCTGGAAACACCATATATTTT. This chain links TRBV19 with TRBJ1-3, with D hard to call. Germline V gene lookup returns CDR1 LNHDA and CDR2 SQIVND (reference sequence). CDR3 length equals 14 residues. Trimming removed 8 bases at V and 0 bases at J, with 11 bases between. Drawing the rest from reference TRBV19 and TRBJ1-3, the complete variable domain is DGGITQSPKYLFRKEGQNVTLSCEQNLNHDAMYWYRQDPGQGLRLIYYSQIVNDFQKGDIAEGYSVSREKKESFPLTVTSAQKNPTAFYLCASGDTHSGNTIYFGEGSWLTVV.

The J gene is TRBJ1-1, the V gene TRBV5-1; possible D gene TRBD1, 5 bases. The V end was cut by 5 bases, the J end by 1 base, with 9 bases between. Germline values: CDR1 SGHRS, CDR2 YFSETQ. The CDR3 runs 13 residues. The DNA of the CDR3 is TGCGCCAGCAGGGGGGAGCCGAACACTGAAGCTTTCTTT. It codes for CASRGEPNTEAFF.

This chain uses TRBV9 with TRBJ2-7; possibly TRBD1 or TRBD2 for D (5 bases each). Trimming removed 7 bases at V and 2 bases at J, with 25 bases between. Germline V CDR1 and CDR2: SGDLS, YYNGEE. The CDR3 consists of 17 residues. CDR3 sequence reads: CASRSGTPDYKTYEQYF. CDR3 sequence (DNA): TGTGCCAGCCGGTCCGGGACCCCTGATTATAAGACCTACGAGCAGTACTTC.

The rearrangement links TRBV30 to TRBJ1-1, with D perhaps TRBD1 (5 bases). The length of the CDR3 is 14 residues. Germline values: CDR1 GTSNPN, CDR2 SVGIG (reference sequence). V lost 2 bases and J 6 bases, leaving 16 bases between the germline ends. CDR3 region: CAWSLRAVGAEAFF. Here the CDR3 DNA reads TGTGCCTGGAGTCTCAGGGCCGTAGGGGCTGAAGCTTTCTTT.

This rearrangement joins TRBV19 to TRBJ1-4, with 8 bases aligning to TRBD1. J gave up 5 bases and V 5 bases, and 4 bases lay outside the gene matches. Germline CDR1 is LNHDA and CDR2 is SQIVND (reference sequence). The CDR3 has 14 residues. CDR3 amino acids: CASSFTGGNEKLFF. CDR3 in DNA: TGTGCCAGTAGTTTTACAGGGGGGAATGAAAAACTGTTTTTT.

V usage is TRBV6-5 and J usage is TRBJ2-2; the D gene could be TRBD1 or TRBD2 (5 bases each). Trimming removed 5 bases from V and 7 bases from J, with 11 bases in between. CDR3 length: 13 residues. Germline CDR1 is MNHEY and CDR2 is SVGAGI. The CDR3 DNA is TGTGCCAGCAGTATCCGGGGCAGCGGGGAGCTGTTTTTT. Residues: CASSIRGSGELFF.

This clone was seen only once. In nucleotides, the CDR3 is TGTGCCAGCTCACCAGGTGATCAGCCCCAGCATTTT. Amino acids: CASSPGDQPQHF. The chain is built from TRBV18 and TRBJ1-5; D ambiguous. The V gene's germline CDR1 is KGHSH and CDR2 LQKENI. The CDR3 length is 12 residues. V dropped 2 bases and J dropped 5 bases, with 4 bases sitting between them.

The chain employs TRBV6-4 and TRBJ2-5; 7 nucleotides align to TRBD2. Germline CDR1 is MRHNA and CDR2 is SNTAGT. The V gene end was trimmed by 6 bases and the J gene end by 2 bases; junction bases not matched to a gene: 6. This CDR3 comprises 14 residues. CDR3 amino acids: CASSATSTQETQYF. The CDR3 nucleotides read TGTGCCAGCAGCGCGACTAGCACACAAGAGACCCAGTACTTC.

J is TRBJ1-6 and V is TRBV5-1, with D unclear. CDR3 length: 12 amino acids. V was shortened by 2 bases and J by 8 bases, with 5 bases between the two germline ends. Germline V CDR1 and CDR2: SGHRS, YFSETQ. Here the CDR3 reads CASSFQDSPLHF. CDR3 coding DNA: TGCGCCAGCAGCTTCCAGGATTCACCCCTCCACTTT.

The chain carries TRBV4-3 and TRBJ2-7; a possible D gene is TRBD2 (5 bases). The CDR3 contains 16 residues. Germline values: CDR1 LGHNA, CDR2 YSLEER. Trimming took 0 bases from V and 0 from J, leaving 12 bases between them. The CDR3 bases are TGCGCCAGCAGCCAAGATAGAATAGGGAGCTCCTACGAGCAGTACTTC. This encodes CASSQDRIGSSYEQYF.

This chain joins TRBV27 and TRBJ1-2; D not certain. CDR3 length: 16 residues. Between the trimmed V and J ends, which lost 4 bases and 0 bases, there was a span of 15 bases. Germline V lookup: CDR1 MNHEY, CDR2 SMNVEV (reference sequence). The CDR3 loop is CASSSDWAESNYGYTF. The CDR3 DNA reads TGTGCCAGCAGTTCCGATTGGGCCGAGTCTAACTATGGCTACACCTTC.

V usage is TRBV10-3 and J usage is TRBJ1-2; 8 bases are shared with TRBD1. Trimming cost V 0 bases and J 5 bases; bases outside gene matches: 8. Germline-derived CDR1 and CDR2 are ENHRY and SYGVKD. CDR3 length: 16 residues. This CDR3 is CAISESGQGARYGYTF. The CDR3 region has the DNA TGTGCCATCAGTGAGTCTGGTCAGGGGGCGAGGTATGGCTACACCTTC.

This clone was picked up one time. The chain uses TRBV6-5 and TRBJ1-1, with 10 bases lining up with TRBD1. Per germline, CDR1 MNHEY and CDR2 SVGAGI. The CDR3 contains 15 residues. V lost 8 bases to trimming and J lost 8 bases; unmatched junction nucleotides: 14. In nucleotides, the CDR3 is TGTGCCAGCCTCGCCCCGGGACAGGGGAAACCGGAAGCTTTCTTT. It is translated as CASLAPGQGKPEAFF.

This chain connects TRBV6-5 to TRBJ1-5; D is unclear. The CDR3 has 16 residues. The V end was cut by 0 bases, the J end by 7 bases, with 16 bases between. Germline loops: CDR1 MNHEY, CDR2 SVGAGI. CDR3 DNA sequence: TGTGCCAGCAGTTACTCGGTGGCGGGTGGAGGACAGCCCCAGCATTTT. It is translated as CASSYSVAGGGQPQHF.

The chain carries TRBV4-1 and TRBJ2-1; D perhaps matches TRBD1 (6 bases). The V and J ends lost 4 bases and 5 bases respectively, with 12 bases between them. Germline assignment: CDR1 MGHRA and CDR2 YSYEKL. This CDR3 has 14 amino acids. CDR3 protein: CASSRGGRDNEQFF. The CDR3 DNA follows: TGCGCCAGCAGCCGTGGGGGCAGGGACAATGAGCAGTTCTTC.

The chain links TRBV7-2 to TRBJ2-5; 12 nucleotides agree with TRBD2. CDR3 length: 15 residues. After removal of 2 bases from V and 4 bases from J, the junction contained 2 bases not matched to a gene. Germline V CDR1 and CDR2: SGHTA, FQGNSA. The CDR3 DNA is TGTGCCAGCAGCTTACTAGCGGGGGGGGGAGAGACCCAGTACTTC. Translation gives CASSLLAGGGETQYF.

The rearrangement uses TRBV9 and TRBJ1-1, with D uncertain. Germline CDR1 reads SGDLS; CDR2 reads YYNGEE. The CDR3 runs to 15 residues. Trimming cost V 1 base and J 3 bases, with 13 bases left between them. The DNA for the CDR3 is TGTGCCAGCAGCGTAAGCGCGGATTGGGACACTGAAGCTTTCTTT. Encoded protein: CASSVSADWDTEAFF.

In its sample, this clone was seen a few times. The chain uses TRBV7-2 and TRBJ1-1; no clear D gene. The V and J ends lost 2 bases and 0 bases respectively, with 7 bases between them. The CDR3 consists of 14 residues. Germline V gene sequence: CDR1 SGHTA, CDR2 FQGNSA. CDR3 DNA sequence: TGTGCCAGCAGCTTACCTTTTCTGAACACTGAAGCTTTCTTT. This translates into CASSLPFLNTEAFF.

V and J are TRBV6-5 and TRBJ1-2; a weak D match, TRBD1 (6 bases). CDR1 is MNHEY and CDR2 is SVGAGI in the germline V gene. The CDR3 is 13 amino acids. Trimming stripped 6 bases from V and 6 bases from J, with 14 bases between. CDR3 loop: CASRIQGKDGYTF. CDR3 sequence (DNA): TGTGCCAGCAGGATACAGGGAAAGGATGGCTACACCTTC.

The chain combines TRBV19 with TRBJ2-4; D is perhaps TRBD2 (6 bases). The V and J ends lost 10 bases and 0 bases respectively, with 13 bases between them. Germline-derived CDR1 and CDR2 are LNHDA and SQIVND (reference sequence). This CDR3 is built from 14 residues. The CDR3 nucleotides read TGTGCCACCCGGCCCGGGGGAGCCAAAAACATTCAGTACTTC. Protein product: CATRPGGAKNIQYF.

This clone was detected a few times. The genes are TRBV11-2 and TRBJ1-1; D unresolved. Trimming removed 2 bases from V and 4 bases from J, with 5 bases in between. This CDR3 spans 12 amino acids. Per germline, CDR1 SGHAT and CDR2 FQNNGV. CDR3 sequence (DNA): TGTGCCAGCAGCTTAAGTACCACTGAAGCTTTCTTT. It encodes CASSLSTTEAFF.

CDR3 nucleotide sequence: TGCAGTGCTAGTGGGGGGATCTATGGCTACACCTTC. This encodes CSASGGIYGYTF. This chain uses TRBV20-1 with TRBJ1-2; D perhaps matches TRBD1 (5 bases). The V end was cut by 3 bases, the J end by 4 bases, with 9 bases between. Germline V gene sequence: CDR1 DFQATT, CDR2 SNEGSKA (reference sequence). CDR3 length: 12 residues.